This T cell receptor beta chain derives from a study of blood T cell repertoires in COVID-19. Study in general: Acute and convalescent COVID-19 samples came from the United States, Italy and Spain. Sources were T cells, B-cell-depleted T cells, or PBMCs; the material itself was cDNA or gDNA.

One Seattle source followed patients from active infection through their disease course. In the authors' methods: Quantification of nucleated cells was approximated via reference gene primer amplification. The method was immunoSEQ multiplex PCR; TCRdb's version includes in-frame clones alone and lacks a portion of them. That table furnishes V, J and clone size, whereas the DNA furnished D and trimming. The sample includes more than 350,000 clones, around 89% of them seen just once. The sequencing input was peripheral blood. The sequence came from a young woman with COVID-19, enrolled during active disease.

The chain's CDR3 is CASSRTRVETQYF. DNA of the CDR3: TGTGCCAGCAGCCGGACTAGAGTGGAGACCCAGTACTTC. The chain couples TRBV11-3 to TRBJ2-5; 7 positions match TRBD2. The ends lost 5 bases at V and 5 bases at J; junction bases unmatched: 5. CDR3 length equals 13 residues. Per the germline V gene, CDR1 is SGHNT and CDR2 is YENEEA.